This T cell receptor (beta chain) was retrieved from a study of early T cells in non-severe SARS-CoV-2 infection. Trimming shortened V by 5 bases and J by 6 bases, and 14 bases separated the two germline ends. This CDR3 region has 13 residues. Germline V lookup: CDR1 SGHVS, CDR2 FNYEAQ. The TCR library protocol was used to attach unique molecular identifiers. These identifiers were attached to individual cDNA molecules. Each CDR3 protein gets one entry after TCRdb re-called the 5' RACE reads with MiXCR. The sample has 75,000 to 100,000 distinct CDR3 sequences, approximately 15% seen once. This sequence was found in an adult who was a healthcare worker with PCR-confirmed SARS-CoV-2 infection or an uninfected control (not recorded which). This chain links TRBV7-6 with TRBJ2-7; D gene unclear. What was sequenced was whole blood. As DNA, the CDR3 is TGTGCCAGCAGCCACGGCTTTGGCTCCGAGCAGTACTTC. This encodes CASSHGFGSEQYF.